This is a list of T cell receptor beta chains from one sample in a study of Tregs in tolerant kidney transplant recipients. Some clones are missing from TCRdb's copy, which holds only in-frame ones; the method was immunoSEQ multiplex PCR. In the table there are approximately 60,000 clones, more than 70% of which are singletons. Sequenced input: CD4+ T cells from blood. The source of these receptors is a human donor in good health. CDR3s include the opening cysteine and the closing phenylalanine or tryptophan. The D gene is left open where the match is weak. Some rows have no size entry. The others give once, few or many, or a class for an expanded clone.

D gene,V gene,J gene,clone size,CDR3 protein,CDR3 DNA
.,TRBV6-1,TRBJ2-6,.,CASSGFFGANVLTF,TGTGCCAGCAGTGGGTTCTTTGGGGCCAACGTCCTGACTTTC
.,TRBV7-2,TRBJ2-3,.,CASSLARKDADTQYF,TGTGCCAGCAGCTTAGCGAGGAAGGATGCAGATACGCAGTATTTT
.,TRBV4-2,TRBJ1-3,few,CASSQGEWGGNTIYF,TGTGCCAGCAGCCAAGGGGAGTGGGGAGGAAACACCATATATTTT
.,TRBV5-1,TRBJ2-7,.,CASSSSYEQYF,TGCGCCAGCAGCTCTTCCTACGAGCAGTACTTC
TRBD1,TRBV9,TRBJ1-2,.,CASSVRPTGEYGYTF,TGTGCCAGCAGCGTAAGGCCGACAGGGGAATATGGCTACACCTTC
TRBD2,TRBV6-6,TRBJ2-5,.,CASSYRTSRQETQYF,TGTGCCAGCAGTTACCGGACTAGCCGACAAGAGACCCAGTACTTC
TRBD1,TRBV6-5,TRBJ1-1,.,CASSLQGREAFF,TGTGCCAGCAGTTTACAGGGGAGGGAAGCTTTCTTT
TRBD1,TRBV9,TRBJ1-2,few,CASSANSRGPGYTF,TGTGCCAGCAGCGCCAATTCGAGGGGGCCTGGCTACACCTTC
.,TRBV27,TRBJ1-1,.,CASSRWPTEAFF,TGTGCCAGCAGTCGTTGGCCAACTGAAGCTTTCTTT
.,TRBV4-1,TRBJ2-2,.,CASSQVPTGELFF,TGCGCCAGCAGCCAAGTGCCCACCGGGGAGCTGTTTTTT
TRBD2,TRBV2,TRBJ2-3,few,CASSERRRGLAGATDTQYF,TGTGCCAGCAGTGAGAGGAGGCGGGGCCTAGCGGGGGCAACAGATACGCAGTATTTT
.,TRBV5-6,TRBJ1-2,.,CASSPSPAGSYGYTF,TGTGCCAGCAGCCCATCTCCCGCGGGGAGCTATGGCTACACCTTC
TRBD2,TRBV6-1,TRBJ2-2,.,CASSALTSGKIRAGELFF,TGTGCCAGCAGTGCCTTGACTAGCGGGAAGATTAGGGCCGGGGAGCTGTTTTTT
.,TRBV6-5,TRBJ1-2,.,CASSGTPPGYTF,TGTGCCAGCTCCGGGACCCCACCTGGCTACACCTTC
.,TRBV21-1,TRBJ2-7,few,CASKDRGYEQYF,TGTGCCAGCAAGGACAGGGGCTACGAGCAGTACTTC
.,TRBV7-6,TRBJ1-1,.,CASSLLGGKNTEAFF,TGTGCCAGCAGCTTATTGGGTGGTAAGAACACTGAAGCTTTCTTT
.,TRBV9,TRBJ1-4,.,CASSVGGATNEKLFF,TGTGCCAGCAGCGTAGGAGGGGCAACTAATGAAAAACTGTTTTTT
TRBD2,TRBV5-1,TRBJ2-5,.,CASSLAGGQETQYF,TGCGCCAGCAGCTTAGCGGGGGGCCAAGAGACCCAGTACTTC
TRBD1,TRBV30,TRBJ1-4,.,CACLIRGPREKLFF,TGTGCCTGTCTCATCAGGGGGCCGCGTGAAAAACTGTTTTTT
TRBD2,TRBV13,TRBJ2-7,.,CASSSGVRGELDEQYF,TGTGCCAGCAGCTCTGGTGTGCGGGGGGAGCTGGACGAGCAGTACTTC
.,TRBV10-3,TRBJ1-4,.,CAISGPSFEKLFF,TGTGCCATCAGTGGACCCTCTTTTGAAAAACTGTTTTTT
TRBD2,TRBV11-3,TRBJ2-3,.,CASSTQAWTSGYTDTQYF,TGTGCCAGCAGCACACAAGCTTGGACTAGCGGGTACACAGATACGCAGTATTTT
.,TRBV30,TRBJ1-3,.,CAWSHRSGNTIYF,TGTGCCTGGAGCCACCGGTCTGGAAACACCATATATTTT
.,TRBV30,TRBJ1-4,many,CAWNRDNEKLFF,TGTGCCTGGAATAGGGATAATGAAAAACTGTTTTTT
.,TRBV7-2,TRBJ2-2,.,CASRYQTGELFF,TGTGCCAGCAGGTACCAAACCGGGGAGCTGTTTTTT
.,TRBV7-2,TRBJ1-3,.,CASSLYGYSGNTIYF,TGTGCCAGCAGCTTATACGGGTACTCTGGAAACACCATATATTTT
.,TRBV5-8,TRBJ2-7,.,CASSLDMEYEQYF,TGTGCCAGCAGCCTGGACATGGAGTACGAGCAGTACTTC
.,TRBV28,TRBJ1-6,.,CASSFFSEPSDRFNSPLHF,TGTGCCAGCAGTTTTTTCTCGGAGCCTTCGGACAGATTTAATTCACCCCTCCACTTT
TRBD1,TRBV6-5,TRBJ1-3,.,CASSYSQGASGNTIYF,TGTGCCAGCAGTTACTCTCAGGGGGCATCTGGAAACACCATATATTTT
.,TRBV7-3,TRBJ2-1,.,CASSLNREAEQFF,TGTGCCAGCAGCTTAAACCGCGAGGCCGAGCAGTTCTTC
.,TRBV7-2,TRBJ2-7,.,CASSLVVSRPWEQYF,TGTGCCAGCAGCTTAGTTGTTAGCAGACCCTGGGAGCAGTACTTC
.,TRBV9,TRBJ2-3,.,CASSVGGPSTDTQYF,TGTGCCAGCAGCGTAGGGGGACCTAGCACAGATACGCAGTATTTT
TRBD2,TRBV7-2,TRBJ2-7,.,CASSPQPSGAEQYF,TGTGCCAGCAGCCCCCAGCCTAGCGGAGCGGAGCAGTACTTC
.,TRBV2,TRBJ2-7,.,CASSGQKDYEQYF,TGTGCCAGCAGTGGGCAGAAAGACTACGAGCAGTACTTC